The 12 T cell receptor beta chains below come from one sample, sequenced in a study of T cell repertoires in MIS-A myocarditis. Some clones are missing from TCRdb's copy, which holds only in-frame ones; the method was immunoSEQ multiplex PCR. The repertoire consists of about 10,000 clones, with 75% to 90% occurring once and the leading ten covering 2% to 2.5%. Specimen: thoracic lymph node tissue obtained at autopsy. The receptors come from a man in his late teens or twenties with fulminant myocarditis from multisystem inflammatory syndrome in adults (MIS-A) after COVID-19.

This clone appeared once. This CDR3 reads CASSSGVANEKLFF. CDR3 DNA: TGTGCCAGCAGTTCGGGGGTCGCTAATGAAAAACTGTTTTTT. J is TRBJ1-4 and V is TRBV27; a weak D match, TRBD1 (5 bases). The CDR3 totals 14 residues. Germline assignment: CDR1 MNHEY and CDR2 SMNVEV (reference sequence). V lost 4 bases to trimming and J lost 3 bases, with 9 bases between them.

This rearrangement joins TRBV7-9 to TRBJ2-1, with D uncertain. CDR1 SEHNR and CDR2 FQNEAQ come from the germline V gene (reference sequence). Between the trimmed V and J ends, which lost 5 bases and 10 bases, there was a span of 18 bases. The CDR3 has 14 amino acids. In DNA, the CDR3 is TGTGCCAGCAGCCCAGCAGGAGATTCGGGCGAGCAGTTCTTC. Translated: CASSPAGDSGEQFF.

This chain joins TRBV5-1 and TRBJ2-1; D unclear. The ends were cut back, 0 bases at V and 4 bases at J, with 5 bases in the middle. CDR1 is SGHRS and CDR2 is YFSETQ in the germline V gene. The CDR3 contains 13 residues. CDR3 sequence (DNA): TGCGCCAGCAGCTTGGATCTTTACAATGAGCAGTTCTTC. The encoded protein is CASSLDLYNEQFF.

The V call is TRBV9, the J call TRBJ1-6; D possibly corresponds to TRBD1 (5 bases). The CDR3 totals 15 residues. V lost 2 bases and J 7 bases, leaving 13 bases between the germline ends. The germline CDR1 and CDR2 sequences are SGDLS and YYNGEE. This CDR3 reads CASSVSGTGNSPLHF. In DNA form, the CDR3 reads TGTGCCAGCAGCGTTTCAGGGACCGGGAATTCACCCCTCCACTTT.

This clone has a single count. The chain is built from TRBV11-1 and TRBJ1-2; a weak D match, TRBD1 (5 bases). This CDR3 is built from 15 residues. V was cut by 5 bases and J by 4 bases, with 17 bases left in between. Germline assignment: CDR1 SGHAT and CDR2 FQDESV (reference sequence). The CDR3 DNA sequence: TGTGCCAGCAGCCTTTCGGGGGGGACGGGCTATGGCTACACCTTC. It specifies CASSLSGGTGYGYTF.

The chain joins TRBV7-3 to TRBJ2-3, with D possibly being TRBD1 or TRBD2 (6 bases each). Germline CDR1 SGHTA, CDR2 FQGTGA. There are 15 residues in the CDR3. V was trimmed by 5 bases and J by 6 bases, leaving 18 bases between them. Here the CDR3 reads CASSPRGDSRDTQYF. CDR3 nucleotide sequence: TGTGCCAGCAGCCCGAGGGGGGACTCGCGGGATACGCAGTATTTT. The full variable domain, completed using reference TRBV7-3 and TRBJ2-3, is GAGVSQTPSNKVTEKGKYVELRCDPISGHTALYWYRQSLGQGPEFLIYFQGTGAADDSGLPNDRFFAVRPEGSVSTLKIQRTERGDSAVYLCASSPRGDSRDTQYFGPGTRLTVL.

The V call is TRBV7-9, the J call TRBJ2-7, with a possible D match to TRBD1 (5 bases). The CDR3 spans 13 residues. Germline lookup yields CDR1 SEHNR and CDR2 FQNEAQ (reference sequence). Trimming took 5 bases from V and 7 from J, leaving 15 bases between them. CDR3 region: CASSELSAGEQYF. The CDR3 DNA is TGTGCCAGCAGCGAGCTATCGGCAGGGGAGCAGTACTTC. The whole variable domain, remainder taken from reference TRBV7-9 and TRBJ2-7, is DTGVSQNPRHKITKRGQNVTFRCDPISEHNRLYWYRQTLGQGPEFLTYFQNEAQLEKSRLLSDRFSAERPKGSFSTLEIQRTEQGDSAMYLCASSELSAGEQYFGPGTRLTVT.

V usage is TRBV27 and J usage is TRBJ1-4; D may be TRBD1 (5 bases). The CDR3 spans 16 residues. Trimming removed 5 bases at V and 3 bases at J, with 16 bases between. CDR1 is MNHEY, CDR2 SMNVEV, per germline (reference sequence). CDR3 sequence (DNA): TGTGCCAGCAGTCTTAGATCCGGGGCTTCTAATGAAAAACTGTTTTTT. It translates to CASSLRSGASNEKLFF. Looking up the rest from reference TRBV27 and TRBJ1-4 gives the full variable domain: EAQVTQNPRYLITVTGKKLTVTCSQNMNHEYMSWYRQDPGLGLRQIYYSMNVEVTDKGDVPEGYKVSRKEKRNFPLILESPSPNQTSLYFCASSLRSGASNEKLFFGSGTQLSVL.

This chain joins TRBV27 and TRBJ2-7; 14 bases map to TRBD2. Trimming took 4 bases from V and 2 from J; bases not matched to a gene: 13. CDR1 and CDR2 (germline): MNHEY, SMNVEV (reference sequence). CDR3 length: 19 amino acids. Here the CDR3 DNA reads TGTGCCAGCAGTTCCCGGATGACTAGCGGGGGGGCGAGGCCCTACGAGCAGTACTTC. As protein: CASSSRMTSGGARPYEQYF.

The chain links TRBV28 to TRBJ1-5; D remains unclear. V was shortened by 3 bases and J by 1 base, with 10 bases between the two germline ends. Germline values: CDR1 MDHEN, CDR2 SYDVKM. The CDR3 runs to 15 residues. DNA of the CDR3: TGTGCCAGCAGTTTTGAAGAAAAGAGCAATCAGCCCCAGCATTTT. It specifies CASSFEEKSNQPQHF.

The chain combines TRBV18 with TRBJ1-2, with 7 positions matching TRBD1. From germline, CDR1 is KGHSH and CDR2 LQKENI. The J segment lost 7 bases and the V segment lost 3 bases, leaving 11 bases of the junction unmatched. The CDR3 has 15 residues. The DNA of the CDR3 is TGTGCCAGCTCACCCCGGACAGGTGATTTGGGTGGCTACACCTTC. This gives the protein CASSPRTGDLGGYTF.

The CDR3, as DNA: TGTGCCAGTAGTATAGGCCTAGCGCCCGTTGTTTCCGGGGAGCTGTTTTTT. Translation: CASSIGLAPVVSGELFF. V gene TRBV19 combines with J gene TRBJ2-2, with a possible D match to TRBD2 (6 bases). Trimming left V 1 base short and J 6 bases short, with 18 bases between. Germline V lookup: CDR1 LNHDA, CDR2 SQIVND (reference sequence). There are 17 residues in the CDR3.